A selection of T cell receptor beta chains follows, all from one sample in a study of T cell responses to AZD1222 COVID-19 vaccine. Only in-frame clones appear in the TCRdb table, and some are missing; sequencing was by immunoSEQ multiplex PCR. The data hold some 60,000 clones, with roughly 89% observed a single time. The specimen was peripheral blood, collected 28 days after the second AZD1222 dose. Receptor source: an adult who received the AZD1222 COVID-19 vaccine. CDR3s include the opening cysteine and the closing phenylalanine or tryptophan. D genes are given only for firm matches. Where a row states a size, it is once, few, many or the class of an expanded clone; other rows omit it.

v_call: TRBV18
clone_size: NA
j_call: TRBJ1-4
d_call: TRBD1
cdr3_aa: CASSAGTGLEKLFF
cdr3_nt: TGTGCCAGCTCGGCAGGGACAGGGCTTGAAAAACTGTTTTTT

v_call: TRBV5-1
clone_size: NA
j_call: TRBJ1-6
d_call: NA
cdr3_aa: CASTWGLSSYNSPLHF
cdr3_nt: TGCGCCAGCACCTGGGGCCTCAGCTCCTATAATTCACCCCTCCACTTT

v_call: TRBV6-5
clone_size: NA
j_call: TRBJ2-1
d_call: TRBD1
cdr3_aa: CASSSRGQGSREQFF
cdr3_nt: TGTGCCAGCAGTTCCCGAGGACAGGGGTCCCGCGAGCAGTTCTTC

v_call: TRBV25-1
clone_size: NA
j_call: TRBJ2-7
d_call: NA
cdr3_aa: CASSGRQVTYEQYF
cdr3_nt: TGTGCCAGCAGTGGAAGACAGGTCACCTACGAGCAGTACTTC

v_call: TRBV5-1
clone_size: NA
j_call: TRBJ2-3
d_call: TRBD1
cdr3_aa: CASNLGGTDTQYF
cdr3_nt: TGCGCCAGCAACTTAGGGGGCACGGATACGCAGTATTTT

v_call: TRBV5-5
clone_size: NA
j_call: TRBJ2-3
d_call: NA
cdr3_aa: CASSFGGRGIADTQYF
cdr3_nt: TGTGCCAGCAGCTTCGGCGGCAGGGGTATTGCGGATACGCAGTATTTT

v_call: TRBV19
clone_size: NA
j_call: TRBJ2-2
d_call: NA
cdr3_aa: CASVGGTGELFF
cdr3_nt: TGTGCCAGTGTGGGTGGCACCGGGGAGCTGTTTTTT

v_call: TRBV28
clone_size: NA
j_call: TRBJ2-7
d_call: TRBD1
cdr3_aa: CASRGQGAGSYEQYF
cdr3_nt: TGTGCCAGCAGGGGCCAGGGGGCAGGCTCCTACGAGCAGTACTTC

v_call: TRBV28
clone_size: NA
j_call: TRBJ2-2
d_call: NA
cdr3_aa: CASSLSLGDTGELFF
cdr3_nt: TGTGCCAGCAGTTTATCACTGGGGGACACCGGGGAGCTGTTTTTT

v_call: TRBV19
clone_size: NA
j_call: TRBJ2-3
d_call: NA
cdr3_aa: CASSDTLSTDTQYF
cdr3_nt: TGTGCCAGTTCCGACACCCTAAGCACAGATACGCAGTATTTT

v_call: TRBV7-2
clone_size: NA
j_call: TRBJ1-4
d_call: NA
cdr3_aa: CASSPWTATNEKLFF
cdr3_nt: TGTGCCAGCAGCCCCTGGACTGCAACTAATGAAAAACTGTTTTTT

v_call: TRBV19
clone_size: NA
j_call: TRBJ2-2
d_call: NA
cdr3_aa: CASMAGSGNTGELFF
cdr3_nt: TGTGCCAGTATGGCCGGGAGTGGGAACACCGGGGAGCTGTTTTTT

v_call: TRBV4-3
clone_size: NA
j_call: TRBJ1-2
d_call: NA
cdr3_aa: CASSQGGAEIYGYTF
cdr3_nt: TGCGCCAGCAGCCAAGGCGGGGCAGAGATCTATGGCTACACCTTC

v_call: TRBV11-2
clone_size: NA
j_call: TRBJ2-2
d_call: TRBD2
cdr3_aa: CASSTGGTSGVPGELFF
cdr3_nt: TGTGCCAGCAGCACGGGGGGGACTAGCGGGGTCCCCGGGGAGCTGTTTTTT

v_call: TRBV7-2
clone_size: NA
j_call: TRBJ2-2
d_call: NA
cdr3_aa: CASTPLPTSTGELFF
cdr3_nt: TGTGCCAGCACCCCTCTACCGACGAGTACCGGGGAGCTGTTTTTT

v_call: TRBV10-3
clone_size: NA
j_call: TRBJ2-6
d_call: TRBD1
cdr3_aa: CAISADRGPSGANVLTF
cdr3_nt: TGTGCCATCAGTGCAGACAGGGGGCCTTCTGGGGCCAACGTCCTGACTTTC

v_call: TRBV6-4
clone_size: once
j_call: TRBJ2-7
d_call: TRBD1
cdr3_aa: CASRGIVQGAYEQYF
cdr3_nt: TGTGCCAGCAGGGGGATTGTTCAGGGGGCCTACGAGCAGTACTTC

v_call: TRBV7-9
clone_size: NA
j_call: TRBJ1-6
d_call: NA
cdr3_aa: CASSPLSSYNSPLHF
cdr3_nt: TGTGCCAGCAGCCCACTTAGCTCCTATAATTCACCCCTCCACTTT

v_call: TRBV5-4
clone_size: NA
j_call: TRBJ2-5
d_call: NA
cdr3_aa: CASSLQGPRETQYF
cdr3_nt: TGTGCCAGCAGCCTCCAGGGCCCCCGGGAGACCCAGTACTTC

v_call: TRBV4-1
clone_size: few
j_call: TRBJ1-5
d_call: NA
cdr3_aa: CASSKGETGNQPQHF
cdr3_nt: TGCGCCAGCAGCAAGGGGGAGACAGGCAATCAGCCCCAGCATTTT

v_call: TRBV27
clone_size: NA
j_call: TRBJ2-1
d_call: NA
cdr3_aa: CASSLWGRNEQFF
cdr3_nt: TGTGCCAGCAGTTTATGGGGGCGGAATGAGCAGTTCTTC

v_call: TRBV6-5
clone_size: NA
j_call: TRBJ2-5
d_call: TRBD1
cdr3_aa: CASSYGTGEETQYF
cdr3_nt: TGTGCCAGCAGTTACGGGACAGGGGAAGAGACCCAGTACTTC

v_call: TRBV5-4
clone_size: once
j_call: TRBJ2-2
d_call: TRBD2
cdr3_aa: CASSNLAGGTGELFF
cdr3_nt: TGTGCCAGCAGCAACCTAGCGGGAGGAACCGGGGAGCTGTTTTTT

v_call: TRBV11-2
clone_size: once
j_call: TRBJ1-1
d_call: NA
cdr3_aa: CASNPVAGNTEAFF
cdr3_nt: TGTGCCAGCAACCCTGTGGCAGGGAACACTGAAGCTTTCTTT

v_call: TRBV2
clone_size: NA
j_call: TRBJ2-2
d_call: NA
cdr3_aa: CASTLGQGTGELFF
cdr3_nt: TGTGCCAGCACCCTGGGGCAGGGCACCGGGGAGCTGTTTTTT

v_call: TRBV4-1
clone_size: NA
j_call: TRBJ2-3
d_call: NA
cdr3_aa: CASSPLGTTDTQYF
cdr3_nt: TGCGCCAGCAGCCCCCTCGGAACCACAGATACGCAGTATTTT

v_call: TRBV18
clone_size: NA
j_call: TRBJ1-6
d_call: TRBD1
cdr3_aa: CASSPTGTANSPLHF
cdr3_nt: TGTGCCAGCTCACCTACCGGGACAGCCAATTCACCCCTCCACTTT

v_call: TRBV6-5
clone_size: NA
j_call: TRBJ1-2
d_call: TRBD1
cdr3_aa: CASSRENRDSYGYTF
cdr3_nt: TGTGCCAGCAGTCGGGAGAACCGGGACAGCTATGGCTACACCTTC

v_call: TRBV7-2
clone_size: NA
j_call: TRBJ2-1
d_call: TRBD2
cdr3_aa: CASSFGLAGGPSSYNEQFF
cdr3_nt: TGTGCCAGCAGCTTCGGACTAGCGGGAGGGCCTAGCTCCTACAATGAGCAGTTCTTC

v_call: TRBV25-1
clone_size: NA
j_call: TRBJ1-2
d_call: TRBD1
cdr3_aa: CASSEAPGGTVGYTF
cdr3_nt: TGTGCCAGCAGTGAGGCTCCAGGGGGCACGGTTGGCTACACCTTC

v_call: TRBV4-1
clone_size: once
j_call: TRBJ1-1
d_call: NA
cdr3_aa: CASSQGTGTRNTEAFF
cdr3_nt: TGCGCCAGCAGCCAAGGGACCGGGACAAGGAACACTGAAGCTTTCTTT

v_call: TRBV3-1/TRBV3-2
clone_size: NA
j_call: TRBJ1-1
d_call: NA
cdr3_aa: CASSFLGTEAFF
cdr3_nt: TGTGCCAGCAGCTTCTTGGGCACTGAAGCTTTCTTT

v_call: TRBV5-4
clone_size: NA
j_call: TRBJ2-3
d_call: NA
cdr3_aa: CASSLEGGASTDTQYF
cdr3_nt: TGTGCCAGCAGCTTGGAGGGGGGTGCTAGCACAGATACGCAGTATTTT